These 21 T cell receptor beta chains share one sample of origin, sequenced in a study of shared clonotypes between healthy human individuals. Sequencing was performed with immunoSEQ multiplex PCR; in TCRdb, only in-frame clones are kept and a portion is missing. This repertoire shows about 820,000 clones, 80% to 95% found once; its top ten account for around 24%. Naive CD8 cells, CD45RO-negative and positively selected for CCR7, excluded terminally differentiated effector memory CD45RA+ cells. The sequencing input was naive CD8+ T cells sorted from blood. The source is a man younger than 45 in good health.

The chain couples TRBV7-6 to TRBJ2-1; unclear D gene. Trimming pared 1 base from V and 0 bases from J, leaving 13 bases between. Germline CDR1 reads SGHVS; CDR2 reads FNYEAQ. The CDR3 sequence is 17 residues long. CDR3 in DNA: TGTGCCAGCAGCTTAGGTCTCGTCGGAAGCTCCTACAATGAGCAGTTCTTC. Translation gives CASSLGLVGSSYNEQFF.

The chain joins TRBV19 to TRBJ2-4; D perhaps matches TRBD2 (7 bases). V was cut by 8 bases and J by 1 base, with 12 bases left in between. The germline CDR1 and CDR2 sequences are LNHDA and SQIVND (reference sequence). There are 14 residues in the CDR3. CDR3 bases: TGTGCCAGTGCCGGCGGGGGCGCCAAAAACATTCAGTACTTC. Amino acids: CASAGGGAKNIQYF.

The CDR3 DNA sequence: TGTGCCAGCAGCTTACCGACAAACTATGGCTACACCTTC. Encoded protein: CASSLPTNYGYTF. This rearrangement joins TRBV11-2 to TRBJ1-2, with D uncertain. Trimming shortened V by 2 bases and J by 2 bases, and 6 bases separated the two germline ends. This CDR3 region has 13 residues. The germline V gene encodes CDR1 SGHAT and CDR2 FQNNGV.

The chain uses TRBV29-1 and TRBJ2-7, with 11 bases identical to TRBD2. The germline V gene has CDR1 SQVTM and CDR2 ANQGSEA. The trim removed 7 bases at V and 4 bases at J, leaving 18 bases unmatched. The CDR3 is made up of 17 amino acids. The CDR3 nucleotides are TGCAGCGCCGAAGTACAGAATCGGGGGACTAGCGGTTACGAGCAGTACTTC. This translates into CSAEVQNRGTSGYEQYF.

The V and J genes are TRBV5-1 and TRBJ2-1, with 11 bases fitting TRBD2. V gave up 4 bases and J gave up 4 bases; unmatched junction bases: 4. CDR1 and CDR2 from the germline V gene are SGHRS and YFSETQ. CDR3 size: 15 residues. CDR3 bases: TGCGCCAGCAGCAAGGGACTAGCGGCTTACAATGAGCAGTTCTTC. Translating gives CASSKGLAAYNEQFF.

The rearrangement joins TRBV6-5 to TRBJ2-7; D gene unclear. This CDR3 has 15 residues. Trimming stripped 6 bases from V and 0 bases from J, with 15 bases between. Germline V CDR1 and CDR2: MNHEY, SVGAGI. CDR3 protein: CASSKTLMSSYEQYF. The CDR3 DNA sequence: TGTGCCAGCAGCAAGACACTAATGAGCTCCTACGAGCAGTACTTC.

About this clone itself: This CDR3 is also generated by other DNA sequences in the sample. The chain carries TRBV15 and TRBJ1-3, with TRBD1 matching over 9 bases. Germline values: CDR1 LNHNV, CDR2 YYDKDF (reference sequence). Losses at the gene ends were 3 bases for V and 2 bases for J; bases not matched to a gene: 2. The CDR3 runs 15 residues. The CDR3 nucleotides are TGTGCCACCAGCAGGGACAGGGGCCCTGGAAACACCATATATTTT. Protein product: CATSRDRGPGNTIYF.

The chain has TRBV28 and TRBJ2-7; no clear D. V was shortened by 2 bases and J by 4 bases, with 15 bases between the two germline ends. Germline V gene lookup returns CDR1 MDHEN and CDR2 SYDVKM. The CDR3 runs 15 residues. CDR3 residues: CASSLIGQNLYEQYF. In nucleotides, the CDR3 is TGTGCCAGCAGTTTAATAGGGCAGAACCTATACGAGCAGTACTTC. Full variable domain (missing parts from reference TRBV28 and TRBJ2-7): DVKVTQSSRYLVKRTGEKVFLECVQDMDHENMFWYRQDPGLGLRLIYFSYDVKMKEKGDIPEGYSVSREKKERFSLILESASTNQTSMYLCASSLIGQNLYEQYFGPGTRLTVT.

V usage is TRBV2 and J usage is TRBJ2-5; possibly TRBD1 for D (5 bases). V shed 8 bases and J shed 0 bases, with 10 bases lying between them. The CDR3 totals 13 residues. Germline V CDR1 and CDR2: SNHLY, FYNNEI. In nucleotides, the CDR3 is TGTGCCAGCGAAACAGGAAACCAAGAGACCCAGTACTTC. It yields the protein CASETGNQETQYF.

This sequence joins TRBV25-1 and TRBJ1-1; 8 bases align to TRBD1. CDR1 MGHDK and CDR2 SYGVNS come from the germline V gene. V shed 8 bases, J shed 4 bases, and the junction held 3 bases outside the gene matches. The length of the CDR3 is 12 residues. CDR3: CASRTGGTEAFF. The CDR3, as DNA: TGTGCCAGCCGTACAGGGGGCACTGAAGCTTTCTTT.

The chain combines TRBV11-2 with TRBJ2-1, with 9 bases fitting TRBD2. Germline values: CDR1 SGHAT, CDR2 FQNNGV. CDR3 length: 16 residues. Losses at the gene ends were 1 base for V and 5 bases for J; bases not matched to a gene: 6. CDR3 nucleotides: TGTGCCAGCAGCTTAGGTCTAGCGGGAAAGGACAATGAGCAGTTCTTC. Translated: CASSLGLAGKDNEQFF.

This chain uses TRBV7-9 with TRBJ2-7, with 12 bases that match TRBD2. The germline CDR1 and CDR2 sequences are SEHNR and FQNEAQ (reference sequence). V trimming: 5 bases; J trimming: 2 bases; junction bases outside the gene matches: 7. This CDR3 has 16 amino acids. CDR3 in DNA: TGTGCCAGCAGCCCGGCCGGACTAGCGGGAACCTACGAGCAGTACTTC. Its protein is CASSPAGLAGTYEQYF.

V is TRBV28 and J is TRBJ2-2; TRBD2 agrees at 9 bases. The CDR3 sequence is 16 residues long. Germline CDR1 reads MDHEN; CDR2 reads SYDVKM. With V trimmed by 0 bases and J by 4 bases, 3 bases remained unmatched. The CDR3 here is CASSLWASGVTGELFF. The DNA of the CDR3 is TGTGCCAGCAGTTTATGGGCTAGCGGGGTCACCGGGGAGCTGTTTTTT.

The chain has TRBV5-5 and TRBJ2-1, with 7 positions matching TRBD1. Losses at the gene ends were 3 bases for V and 8 bases for J; bases not matched to a gene: 14. Germline V gene data show CDR1 as SGHKS and CDR2 as YYEKEE (reference sequence). The CDR3 extends over 16 amino acids. The CDR3 nucleotides read TGTGCCAGCAGCTCAGAGGACTTCCCCACAGGGGATGAGCAGTTCTTC. Amino acid sequence: CASSSEDFPTGDEQFF.

V and J are TRBV27 and TRBJ1-2, with a weak D call TRBD1 (5 bases). Germline CDR1 MNHEY, CDR2 SMNVEV (reference sequence). The CDR3 extends over 15 amino acids. V lost 5 bases and J lost 2, with 15 bases in between. CDR3 coding DNA: TGTGCCAGCAGTGTGTCGACAGCGATAAACTATGGCTACACCTTC. Its protein is CASSVSTAINYGYTF.

The CDR3 here is CASSGAVGAYNEQFF. The CDR3 nucleotides read TGTGCCAGCAGCGGGGCTGTAGGTGCTTACAATGAGCAGTTCTTC. The chain carries TRBV9 and TRBJ2-1; no reliable D call. Germline V gives CDR1 SGDLS, CDR2 YYNGEE. Trimming took 3 bases from V and 4 from J, leaving 14 bases between them. The CDR3 consists of 15 residues.

V usage is TRBV5-4 and J usage is TRBJ2-1; possibly TRBD1 for D (5 bases). Per the germline V gene, CDR1 is SGHNT and CDR2 is YYREEE (reference sequence). With 5 bases removed from V and 9 bases from J, the gap between germline ends came to 15 bases. The CDR3 extends over 13 amino acids. The CDR3 here is CASRLQGGIEQFF. CDR3 DNA: TGTGCCAGCAGGCTGCAGGGTGGGATTGAGCAGTTCTTC. Together with reference TRBV5-4 and TRBJ2-1, the CDR3 gives the full variable domain: ETGVTQSPTHLIKTRGQQVTLRCSSQSGHNTVSWYQQALGQGPQFIFQYYREEENGRGNFPPRFSGLQFPNYSSELNVNALELDDSALYLCASRLQGGIEQFFGPGTRLTVL.

The rearrangement joins TRBV27 to TRBJ1-2, with D perhaps TRBD1 (6 bases). Germline CDR1 is MNHEY and CDR2 is SMNVEV (reference sequence). The CDR3 has 13 amino acids. V lost 6 bases and J lost 8, with 16 bases in between. The DNA of the CDR3 is TGTGCCAGCAGCGAACCAGGGGCGAGGGGCTACACCTTC. Protein: CASSEPGARGYTF.

The chain recombines TRBV28 with TRBJ1-5; no reliable D call. Trimming removed 7 bases at V and 7 bases at J, with 14 bases between. This CDR3 is 13 amino acids long. The V gene's germline CDR1 is MDHEN and CDR2 SYDVKM. CDR3 sequence: CASIPRPHQPQHF. The CDR3 nucleotides are TGTGCCAGCATCCCTCGGCCTCACCAGCCCCAGCATTTT.

The V and J genes are TRBV27 and TRBJ2-7; 10 positions match TRBD1. The length of the CDR3 is 15 residues. V shed 4 bases, J shed 4 bases, and the junction held 7 bases outside the gene matches. Germline values: CDR1 MNHEY, CDR2 SMNVEV (reference sequence). The DNA for the CDR3 is TGTGCCAGCAGTTCGACGACAGGGGGCGAGTACGAGCAGTACTTC. Protein: CASSSTTGGEYEQYF.

The chain carries TRBV29-1 and TRBJ2-3, with 7 bases identical to TRBD2. The trim removed 0 bases at V and 5 bases at J, leaving 5 bases unmatched. Germline loops: CDR1 SQVTM, CDR2 ANQGSEA. The CDR3 consists of 14 residues. The CDR3 protein is CSVEDSLAEDTQYF. The DNA for the CDR3 is TGCAGCGTTGAAGATTCCCTAGCGGAAGATACGCAGTATTTT.